The source of this T cell receptor (beta chain) is a study of shared clonotypes between healthy human individuals. Study as a whole: Each donor contributed plates that comprised three CD4 naive, three CD4 memory, two CD8 naive and one CD8 memory. Study results and caveats: Limitation of the genetic and exposure-history diversity represented came from the few donors.

The repertoire was sequenced with immunoSEQ multiplex PCR; TCRdb's copy has only in-frame clones and lacks some. Seen here are about 1.1 million clones, approximately 80% observed once, and the top ten hold 0.6% to 0.75%. Note on this clone: What it binds is unknown.

The sequenced sample was memory CD4+ T cells from PBMCs. The subset: CD45RA-negative fraction. This receptor was taken from a man aged 18 to 30 in good health. Some clones in this sample may be carry-over from other donors' samples.

CDR3 protein: CASSERYGGRVRNQPQHF. CDR3 nucleotide sequence: TGTGCCAGCAGTGAGCGATACGGGGGTCGGGTTCGCAATCAGCCCCAGCATTTT. V gene TRBV6-1 combines with J gene TRBJ1-5; D is perhaps TRBD1 (5 bases). This CDR3 is built from 18 residues. Germline CDR1 MNHNS, CDR2 SASEGT. With 3 bases removed from V and 2 bases from J, the gap between germline ends came to 20 bases.